These 11 T cell receptor beta chains originate from one sample sequenced in a study of beta chain features in type 1 diabetes. These TCRs' antigens remain unknown. Regarding the study as a whole: Shortening of TCRB CDR3s, moderate but significant, appeared in all four CD4+ subsets of Type 1 diabetes patients.

The entirety of the isolated RNA underwent reverse transcription, so expressed TCRB transcripts were sequenced. Sequencing was performed with immunoSEQ multiplex PCR; in TCRdb, only in-frame clones are kept and a portion is missing. Found here are about 52,000 clones, approximately 45% of them singletons; the top ten hold over 1.1%. What was sequenced was Tregs from blood. These receptors were collected from a man under 40 with type 1 diabetes.

This chain connects TRBV28 to TRBJ2-1; D gene unclear. The CDR3 is 13 residues long. The V and J ends lost 4 bases and 4 bases respectively, with 8 bases between them. Per the germline V gene, CDR1 is MDHEN and CDR2 is SYDVKM. This CDR3 reads CASSSGAYNEQFF. DNA of the CDR3: TGTGCCAGCAGTTCCGGAGCTTACAATGAGCAGTTCTTC.

The V gene is TRBV5-6, the J gene TRBJ2-1; 15 nucleotides agree with TRBD2. This CDR3 spans 17 amino acids. The V and J ends lost 7 bases and 0 bases, in that order; junction bases with no gene match: 5. The germline CDR1 and CDR2 sequences are SGHDT and YYEEEE. CDR3 region: CASEGLAGGVSYNEQFF. The DNA for the CDR3 is TGTGCCAGCGAGGGACTAGCGGGAGGCGTCTCCTACAATGAGCAGTTCTTC.

This clone was recorded a few times. The chain recombines TRBV7-9 with TRBJ2-5; D is perhaps TRBD2 (5 bases). The J call is in doubt because the DNA end fits TRBJ2-7 better. This CDR3 region has 15 residues. Germline lookup yields CDR1 SEHNR and CDR2 FQNEAQ (reference sequence). CDR3 amino acids: CASSFRGGPSYEQYF. The DNA of the CDR3 is TGTGCCAGCAGCTTTCGGGGTGGCCCCTCCTACGAGCAGTACTTC.

This clone was found a few times. The CDR3 region has the DNA TGTGCCAGCAGCTTAGACGGCAATGAGCAGTTCTTC. This codes for CASSLDGNEQFF. This chain joins TRBV11-2 and TRBJ2-1, with D unresolved. Per the germline V gene, CDR1 is SGHAT and CDR2 is FQNNGV. The CDR3 is 12 amino acids. Trimming removed 0 bases at V and 6 bases at J, with 3 bases between.

This chain joins TRBV5-8 and TRBJ2-5; D is perhaps TRBD2 (6 bases). Germline loops: CDR1 SGHTS, CDR2 YDEGEE. This CDR3 comprises 14 residues. Trimming stripped 10 bases from V and 2 bases from J, with 18 bases between. The CDR3, as DNA: TGTGCCTGGGGCACGCAGGGAGGTCAAGAGACCCAGTACTTC. It specifies CAWGTQGGQETQYF. Full variable domain (outside the CDR3, taken from reference TRBV5-8 and TRBJ2-5): EAGVTQSPTHLIKTRGQQATLRCSPISGHTSVYWYQQALGLGLQFLLWYDEGEERNRGNFPPRFSGRQFPNYSSELNVNALELEDSALYLCAWGTQGGQETQYFGPGTRLLVL.

This clone was counted a few times. This chain uses TRBV29-1 with TRBJ2-2; 11 bases fit TRBD2. Germline CDR1 reads SQVTM; CDR2 reads ANQGSEA. With V trimmed by 7 bases and J by 3 bases, 7 bases remained unmatched. CDR3 length: 15 residues. CDR3 nucleotide sequence: TGCAGCGCCACCGGGACTAGCGGCTACACCGGGGAGCTGTTTTTT. Its translation is CSATGTSGYTGELFF.

This chain links TRBV10-2 with TRBJ2-1; TRBD2 matches 12 bases. This CDR3 comprises 17 residues. Per the germline V gene, CDR1 is WSHSY and CDR2 is SAAADI. Losses at the gene ends were 5 bases for V and 0 bases for J; bases not matched to a gene: 5. CDR3 in amino acids: CASSPGTSGYSYNEQFF. The DNA for the CDR3 is TGCGCCAGCAGTCCCGGGACTAGCGGGTACTCCTACAATGAGCAGTTCTTC.

The table lists this clone with a few counts. The rearrangement links TRBV28 to TRBJ2-7; 13 positions agree with TRBD2. The CDR3 loop spans 15 amino acids. Germline V gives CDR1 MDHEN, CDR2 SYDVKM. V was clipped by 5 bases and J by 3 bases; unmatched bases: 4. This chain's CDR3 is CASSPWTSGSYEQYF. CDR3 sequence (DNA): TGTGCCAGCAGTCCCTGGACTAGCGGGAGCTACGAGCAGTACTTC.

This chain uses TRBV5-6 with TRBJ2-2, with a weak D call TRBD1 (6 bases). V lost 2 bases, J lost 6 bases, and 17 bases lay in between. The CDR3 has 16 residues. Germline V gene data show CDR1 as SGHDT and CDR2 as YYEEEE. CDR3 loop: CASSFYRVDSSGELFF. The CDR3 DNA is TGTGCCAGCAGCTTTTACAGGGTTGATTCCTCCGGGGAGCTGTTTTTT.

The rearrangement joins TRBV5-1 to TRBJ2-7; D unresolved. CDR3 length equals 15 residues. CDR1 is SGHRS, CDR2 YFSETQ, per germline. V was trimmed by 0 bases and J by 5 bases, leaving 15 bases between them. CDR3 DNA sequence: TGCGCCAGCAGCTTGGTAGCCGGCCCCTTCGACGAGCAGTACTTC. Translation gives CASSLVAGPFDEQYF.

This clone turned up a few times. This chain joins TRBV18 and TRBJ2-1; 12 bases are shared with TRBD2. V gave up 5 bases and J gave up 6 bases; unmatched junction bases: 8. Germline V CDR1 and CDR2: KGHSH, LQKENI. The CDR3 sequence is 16 residues long. CDR3 amino acids: CASSAGLAGTGNEQFF. The CDR3 nucleotides read TGTGCCAGCTCAGCCGGACTAGCGGGGACCGGCAATGAGCAGTTCTTC. Complete variable domain (other parts from reference TRBV18 and TRBJ2-1): NAGVMQNPRHLVRRRGQEARLRCSPMKGHSHVYWYRQLPEEGLKFMVYLQKENIIDESGMPKERFSAEFPKEGPSILRIQQVVRGDSAAYFCASSAGLAGTGNEQFFGPGTRLTVL.